This is a list of T cell receptor beta chains from one sample in a study of long-term antiretroviral therapy in people with HIV. Clones were read by immunoSEQ multiplex PCR, and TCRdb kept only the in-frame ones, dropping some. This repertoire shows 20,000 to 30,000 clones, roughly 88% found once; its top ten account for approximately 2.5%. Here the sequenced sample was unsorted PBMCs, taken 3 years after starting antiretroviral therapy. The receptors were sampled from a man aged 50 to 60 with HIV. The CDR3 runs from the conserved cysteine through the conserved F or W. A D gene is named only where the DNA matches it firmly. The size field is filled for only some rows; it gives once, few, many or a size class.

clone_size	d_call	v_call	j_call	cdr3_nt	cdr3_aa
once	.	TRBV20-1	TRBJ1-2	TGCAGTGCTAGTATCCAGCCGGGCTACACCTTC	CSASIQPGYTF
.	.	TRBV12-5	TRBJ2-2	TGTGCTAGTGGCCCGAGGTCCGGGGAGCTGTTTTTT	CASGPRSGELFF
once	.	TRBV29-1	TRBJ1-4	TGCAGCGTTTTAGGGACGGCAACTAATGAAAAACTGTTTTTT	CSVLGTATNEKLFF
.	.	TRBV7-9	TRBJ1-6	TGTGCCAGCAGCTTATATGGGGGTGAGAATTCACCCCTCCACTTT	CASSLYGGENSPLHF
.	TRBD2	TRBV4-3	TRBJ2-7	TGCGCCAGCAGCCCAGGGGCTAGCGGGGGTTACGAGCAGTACTTC	CASSPGASGGYEQYF
.	.	TRBV7-6	TRBJ2-5	TGTGCCAGCAGCTTCGCCCTAGGCGAGACCCAGTACTTC	CASSFALGETQYF
.	TRBD1	TRBV14	TRBJ2-1	TGTGCCAGCAGCCCGGGACAGATATACAATGAGCAGTTCTTC	CASSPGQIYNEQFF
.	TRBD1	TRBV7-9	TRBJ1-4	TGTGCCAGCAGCCGGGACAGGGGAGACGAAAAACTGTTTTTT	CASSRDRGDEKLFF
.	.	TRBV18	TRBJ1-1	TGTGCCAGCTCACCGGACAGTTACTCGGGGACTGAAGCTTTCTTT	CASSPDSYSGTEAFF
few	TRBD1	TRBV19	TRBJ1-4	TGTGCCAGTAGTACACAGGGGGACACTAATGAAAAACTGTTTTTT	CASSTQGDTNEKLFF
.	.	TRBV5-5	TRBJ1-2	TGTGCCAGCAGCGTCGGGCAATTATCAGGGGCGACCTTC	CASSVGQLSGATF
.	.	TRBV10-3	TRBJ1-2	TGTGCCAGCGCCGGGGAGGGCTATGGCTACACCTTC	CASAGEGYGYTF
.	TRBD1	TRBV2	TRBJ1-1	TGTGCCAGCAGTAAGCAATGGGACAGCATAGCTTTCTTT	CASSKQWDSIAFF
few	.	TRBV28	TRBJ1-1	TGTGCCAGCAGTTTGGCCGGAGGGGTGAACACTGAAGCTTTCTTT	CASSLAGGVNTEAFF
once	.	TRBV7-2	TRBJ1-5	TGTGCCAGCAGCTTAGAGTTGGGGGCTGGGCAGCCCCAGCATTTT	CASSLELGAGQPQHF
.	.	TRBV11-3	TRBJ1-2	TGTGCCAGCAGCCTTAGCGGTCGCTCTGGCTACACCTTC	CASSLSGRSGYTF
.	TRBD1	TRBV7-9	TRBJ1-6	TGTGCCAGCAGCCCGGGACAGGGAGGTTCACCCCTCCACTTT	CASSPGQGGSPLHF
.	.	TRBV7-2	TRBJ1-2	TGTGCCAGCAACCCGGGGAACTATGGCTACACCTTC	CASNPGNYGYTF
.	.	TRBV11-2	TRBJ2-7	TGTGCCAGCAGCTTAAGGGGGGCAGGATTTTCCTACGAGCAGTACTTC	CASSLRGAGFSYEQYF
.	TRBD1	TRBV28	TRBJ1-2	TGTGCCATGGGGGACAGATATGGCTACACCTTC	CAMGDRYGYTF
.	TRBD1	TRBV7-9	TRBJ2-6	TGTGCCAGCAGCACCCGAAGACCCGGGACAGGGGAGGTCAACGTCCTGACTTTC	CASSTRRPGTGEVNVLTF
.	TRBD2	TRBV2	TRBJ2-1	TGTGCCAGCAGTGGTCTAGCGGGAGGGAGGAACAATGAGCAGTTCTTC	CASSGLAGGRNNEQFF
.	.	TRBV5-8	TRBJ1-5	TGTGCCAGCAGCTTCCGGGGCGCGGGTAGCAATCAGCCCCAGCATTTT	CASSFRGAGSNQPQHF
.	.	TRBV6-5	TRBJ1-2	TGTGCCAGCAGTCAAACAGGACTCTATGGCTACACCTTC	CASSQTGLYGYTF
.	TRBD1	TRBV2	TRBJ1-1	TGTGCCAGCAGTAAAGGGACAGGGCGGGGGACTGAAGCTTTCTTT	CASSKGTGRGTEAFF
.	TRBD2	TRBV28	TRBJ2-7	TGTGCCAGCAACCAACCGCGGGGGTCATACGAGCAGTACTTC	CASNQPRGSYEQYF
.	.	TRBV11-3	TRBJ1-4	TGTGCCAGCAGACCTGGACAGAGCAATGAAAAACTGTTTTTT	CASRPGQSNEKLFF
few	TRBD1	TRBV19	TRBJ1-5	TGTGCCAGTAGTATAGGAGGGGGCCGCAATCAGCCCCAGCATTTT	CASSIGGGRNQPQHF
once	TRBD2	TRBV28	TRBJ2-3	TGTGCCAGCGAAGGACTAGCGGGATCAACCTTAGATACGCAGTATTTT	CASEGLAGSTLDTQYF
few	TRBD2	TRBV6-5	TRBJ2-7	TGTGCCAGCACAGAAGCGGGAGCCTACGAGCAGTACTTC	CASTEAGAYEQYF
.	.	TRBV7-8	TRBJ2-7	TGTGCCAGCAGCTCCCGAGATCTAGCGCAAGAGCAGTACTTC	CASSSRDLAQEQYF
.	.	TRBV7-2	TRBJ1-1	TGTGCCAGCAGCCTCCATATACGAACAGTCGGGCCGAACACTGAAGCTTTCTTT	CASSLHIRTVGPNTEAFF
.	TRBD1	TRBV29-1	TRBJ1-2	TGCAGCGTTCGGACAGGGAGAGGCTACACCTTC	CSVRTGRGYTF
.	.	TRBV10-3	TRBJ1-2	TGTGCCATCAGTGAGGAGACGGGCTATGGCTACACCTTC	CAISEETGYGYTF
.	.	TRBV6-5	TRBJ2-2	TGTGCCAGCAGTTACTCGCCCACCGGGGAGCTGTTTTTT	CASSYSPTGELFF
.	TRBD1	TRBV7-9	TRBJ2-1	TGTGCCAGCAGTTCTCCAGGGGGCCCCTACAATGAGCAGTTCTTC	CASSSPGGPYNEQFF
.	.	TRBV28	TRBJ2-7	TGTGCCAGCAGCATACAGGGAACGTACGAGCAGTACTTC	CASSIQGTYEQYF
.	.	TRBV5-1	TRBJ2-6	TGCGCCAGCAGCTTGAACGGCCGCTCTGGGGCCAACGTCCTGACTTTC	CASSLNGRSGANVLTF
.	.	TRBV2	TRBJ2-7	TGTGCCAGCCTCCGGGGGCCAGGGAGTTTTTACGAGCAGTACTTC	CASLRGPGSFYEQYF
.	.	TRBV4-3	TRBJ1-4	TGCGCCAGCAGCCAAGAAAGGGGAACAACTAATGAAAAACTGTTTTTT	CASSQERGTTNEKLFF
.	.	TRBV7-6	TRBJ1-5	TGTGCCAGCAGCTCAGGGCCCTGGGGCAATCAGCCCCAGCATTTT	CASSSGPWGNQPQHF
few	.	TRBV28	TRBJ1-5	TGTGCCAGCACTCTAATACCAGGTCAGCCCCAGCATTTT	CASTLIPGQPQHF